The 17 T cell receptor beta chains presented below share a single source sample, sequenced in a study of beta chain features in type 1 diabetes. Their recognized antigens are unknown. Study-wide results and limits: TCRB CDR3s from Type 1 diabetes patients were moderately but significantly shorter in all four CD4+ subsets.

Investigators reverse transcribed all isolated RNA, so they sequenced expressed TCRB transcripts. Measured with immunoSEQ multiplex PCR; TCRdb has only the in-frame clones, and not every one. The sample has about 660,000 clones; about 14% are singletons. Sequences were obtained from naive CD4+ T cells from blood. Source of these receptors: a man aged 18 to 30 with type 1 diabetes.

The V gene is TRBV5-6, the J gene TRBJ1-6; 7 nucleotides line up with TRBD1. Losses at the gene ends were 3 bases for V and 2 bases for J; bases not matched to a gene: 5. CDR1 SGHDT and CDR2 YYEEEE come from the germline V gene. The CDR3 runs to 16 residues. This CDR3 reads CASSYRQGAYNSPLHF. The CDR3 DNA reads as TGTGCCAGCAGCTATCGGCAGGGGGCCTATAATTCACCCCTCCACTTT.

A few counts support this clone. The V call is TRBV9, the J call TRBJ1-3, with a tentative D call TRBD1 (5 bases). The CDR3 is 14 amino acids. Germline V gene lookup returns CDR1 SGDLS and CDR2 YYNGEE. Trimming took off 7 bases at V and 1 base at J, with 12 bases between the two ends. CDR3 region: CASSGGESGNTIYF. In DNA form, the CDR3 reads TGTGCCAGCTCCGGGGGGGAGTCTGGAAACACCATATATTTT.

The rearrangement links TRBV2 to TRBJ2-2, with TRBD1 matching 7 bases. CDR3 length: 14 amino acids. V dropped 5 bases and J dropped 3; count of bases not matched to a gene: 3. Germline CDR1 is SNHLY and CDR2 is FYNNEI. CDR3 loop: CASSRDSHTGELFF. As DNA, the CDR3 is TGTGCCAGCAGTCGGGACAGTCACACCGGGGAGCTGTTTTTT.

CDR3: CASSFGGSNGYTF. The CDR3 DNA reads TGTGCCAGCAGCTTTGGCGGAAGTAATGGCTACACCTTC. The V call is TRBV7-9, the J call TRBJ1-2; D is ambiguous. The V end lost 3 bases, the J end lost 6 bases, and 11 bases lay between the germline ends. The CDR3 covers 13 residues. Germline assignment: CDR1 SEHNR and CDR2 FQNEAQ (reference sequence).

With respect to this clone: The same CDR3 also results from other DNA sequences found in this sample. The CDR3 sequence is CASSLAVNTEAFF. CDR3 in DNA: TGCGCCAGCAGCTTGGCGGTGAACACTGAAGCTTTCTTT. The chain joins TRBV5-1 to TRBJ1-1; D unclear. The V and J ends lost 0 bases and 0 bases respectively, with 3 bases between them. The CDR3 covers 13 residues. Germline V CDR1 and CDR2: SGHRS, YFSETQ.

The sample holds a few counts of this clone. The chain joins TRBV27 to TRBJ2-1; D not resolved. CDR3 length: 10 amino acids. Trimming took 7 bases from V and 8 from J, leaving 6 bases between them. Germline V CDR1 and CDR2: MNHEY, SMNVEV (reference sequence). CDR3 residues: CASTQHEQFF. The CDR3 bases are TGTGCCAGCACGCAGCATGAGCAGTTCTTC.

This clone has a handful of counts. The chain carries TRBV11-2 and TRBJ2-1; unclear D gene. V lost 7 bases and J lost 7, with 8 bases in between. This CDR3 region has 11 residues. Germline CDR1 is SGHAT and CDR2 is FQNNGV. The CDR3 reads CASTAQNEQFF. The CDR3 DNA reads as TGTGCCAGCACCGCCCAAAATGAGCAGTTCTTC.

This chain uses TRBV7-2 with TRBJ2-1; a possible D gene is TRBD2 (6 bases). This CDR3 is 15 amino acids long. V lost 0 bases, J lost 3 bases, and 9 bases lay in between. Germline V gives CDR1 SGHTA, CDR2 FQGNSA. The CDR3 DNA is TGTGCCAGCAGCTTAGCTGGGGGGATCTACAATGAGCAGTTCTTC. Residues: CASSLAGGIYNEQFF.

The gene calls are TRBV7-2 and TRBJ2-4; D is possibly TRBD1 or TRBD2 (5 bases each). V was trimmed by 4 bases and J by 8 bases, leaving 15 bases between them. In germline, CDR1 is SGHTA, CDR2 FQGNSA. The CDR3 has 14 residues. CDR3 sequence: CASSSPGRGDIQYF. CDR3 DNA: TGTGCCAGCAGCTCCCCAGGGAGAGGGGACATTCAGTACTTC.

The rearrangement links TRBV6-5 to TRBJ1-1, with D tentatively TRBD1 (5 bases). The CDR3 loop spans 15 amino acids. Trimming removed 10 bases from V and 3 bases from J, with 21 bases in between. Germline values: CDR1 MNHEY, CDR2 SVGAGI. Here the CDR3 reads CATRRSGGGDTEAFF. The DNA of the CDR3 is TGTGCCACCAGGCGGAGCGGTGGAGGGGACACTGAAGCTTTCTTT.

This clone was detected only a few times. This chain connects TRBV5-1 to TRBJ2-3, with unresolved D. This CDR3 is 15 amino acids long. V was cut by 4 bases and J by 1 base, with 13 bases left in between. The germline gives CDR1 SGHRS, CDR2 YFSETQ. The CDR3 nucleotides read TGCGCCAGCAGCCCGGACCCTCAACGCACAGATACGCAGTATTTT. It encodes CASSPDPQRTDTQYF.

This chain links TRBV4-2 with TRBJ2-1; TRBD2 matches 9 bases. This CDR3 has 15 amino acids. CDR1 and CDR2 from the germline V gene are LGHNA and YNFKEQ. V lost 1 base and J lost 6; bases outside the gene matches: 4. The CDR3 bases are TGTGCCAGCAGCCAAGGACTAGCGGCTTTCAATGAGCAGTTCTTC. It translates to CASSQGLAAFNEQFF.

The rearrangement links TRBV7-2 to TRBJ2-7; 7 bases fit TRBD1. Losses at the gene ends were 5 bases for V and 4 bases for J; bases not matched to a gene: 14. The CDR3 extends over 16 amino acids. CDR1 SGHTA and CDR2 FQGNSA come from the germline V gene. CDR3 nucleotide sequence: TGTGCCAGCAGCACCCCGACAGGGTGGGGGTCGTACGAGCAGTACTTC. Translated, it gives CASSTPTGWGSYEQYF.

This clone has a handful of counts. The CDR3 nucleotides read TGCGCCAGCAGCCAAGACCGGCCCGGGGAGCTGTTTTTT. It specifies CASSQDRPGELFF. The chain recombines TRBV4-3 with TRBJ2-2; unclear D gene. Germline V lookup: CDR1 LGHNA, CDR2 YSLEER. This CDR3 has 13 amino acids. The V end lost 0 bases, the J end lost 6 bases, and 5 bases lay between the germline ends.

This clone has more than one count but fewer than ten. V is TRBV11-2 and J is TRBJ1-2, with D perhaps TRBD1 (5 bases). Between the trimmed V and J ends, which lost 5 bases and 6 bases, there was a span of 13 bases. This CDR3 is 13 amino acids long. The germline gives CDR1 SGHAT, CDR2 FQNNGV. This CDR3 reads CASSASGTDGYTF. The CDR3 DNA reads as TGTGCCAGCAGCGCATCCGGGACGGATGGCTACACCTTC.

This clone has a handful of counts. The chain employs TRBV10-3 and TRBJ2-5; 7 nucleotides agree with TRBD2. V dropped 5 bases and J dropped 0; count of bases not matched to a gene: 3. The germline V gene encodes CDR1 ENHRY and CDR2 SYGVKD. This CDR3 has 14 residues. The CDR3: CAISLTSDQETQYF. In DNA form, the CDR3 reads TGTGCCATCAGTTTAACTAGCGACCAAGAGACCCAGTACTTC.

The chain carries TRBV14 and TRBJ2-2; tentative D call: TRBD2 (6 bases). Germline V gene sequence: CDR1 SGHDN, CDR2 FVKESK. The germline V and J ends were trimmed by 4 bases and 3 bases, with 9 bases remaining between them. The CDR3 sequence is 14 residues long. The CDR3, as DNA: TGTGCCAGCAGCCGAGGAGGGGACACCGGGGAGCTGTTTTTT. It translates to CASSRGGDTGELFF.